The 18 T cell receptor beta chains reported below all come from one sample, sequenced in a study of blood T cell repertoires in COVID-19. The table came from immunoSEQ multiplex PCR; TCRdb's copy has only in-frame clones and leaves some out. Seen here are about 210,000 clones, around 82% observed once, and the top ten hold less than 3.5%. The sample consisted of peripheral blood. These receptor sequences come from a man aged 50-59 years with active or convalescent COVID-19.

The chain has TRBV19 and TRBJ1-4; 9 nucleotides line up with TRBD1. This CDR3 contains 13 residues. V trimming: 4 bases; J trimming: 6 bases; junction bases outside the gene matches: 0. Germline CDR1 is LNHDA and CDR2 is SQIVND (reference sequence). CDR3 DNA sequence: TGTGCCAGTAGTAGGGACAGGGATGAAAAACTGTTTTTT. Translating it yields CASSRDRDEKLFF.

The rearrangement uses TRBV15 and TRBJ1-2; 7 bases agree with TRBD1. Germline trimming cut 0 bases from V and 7 bases from J; bases unmatched to any gene: 8. There are 15 residues in the CDR3. The germline CDR1 and CDR2 sequences are LNHNV and YYDKDF (reference sequence). CDR3 DNA: TGTGCCACCAGCAGAGAAAAGAGGGACAGTCTTGGCTACACCTTC. This codes for CATSREKRDSLGYTF.

The chain joins TRBV28 to TRBJ1-3, with 7 bases identical to TRBD1. Unmatched junction bases numbered 7, after V lost 6 bases and J lost 2 bases. CDR1 and CDR2 (germline): MDHEN, SYDVKM. This CDR3 comprises 15 residues. CDR3 amino acids: CASSSLRGPGNTIYF. The CDR3 region has the DNA TGTGCCAGCAGCAGTTTAAGGGGGCCTGGAAACACCATATATTTT.

The chain carries TRBV28 and TRBJ1-1; D is possibly TRBD1 (6 bases). The germline gives CDR1 MDHEN, CDR2 SYDVKM. The V end lost 8 bases, the J end lost 5 bases, and 18 bases lay between the germline ends. The CDR3 contains 14 residues. The CDR3 bases are TGTGCCAGCTCCCTCAGGGGAAGTTGGACTGAAGCTTTCTTT. This codes for CASSLRGSWTEAFF.

This clone was seen many times. The rearrangement joins TRBV28 to TRBJ2-5; TRBD1 aligns across 8 bases. The CDR3 totals 15 residues. Looked up from germline, CDR1 is MDHEN and CDR2 is SYDVKM. V gave up 6 bases and J gave up 2 bases; unmatched junction bases: 8. Written as DNA, the CDR3 is TGTGCCAGCAGCCCAGGGACAGGCATACAAGAGACCCAGTACTTC. Its protein is CASSPGTGIQETQYF. Looking up the rest from reference TRBV28 and TRBJ2-5 gives the full variable domain: DVKVTQSSRYLVKRTGEKVFLECVQDMDHENMFWYRQDPGLGLRLIYFSYDVKMKEKGDIPEGYSVSREKKERFSLILESASTNQTSMYLCASSPGTGIQETQYFGPGTRLLVL.

V usage is TRBV11-2 and J usage is TRBJ2-7, with D perhaps matching TRBD2 (5 bases). V was shortened by 5 bases and J by 2 bases, with 13 bases between the two germline ends. The CDR3 totals 14 residues. The germline V gene has CDR1 SGHAT and CDR2 FQNNGV. CDR3 loop: CASSPPRGTYEQYF. CDR3 nucleotides: TGTGCCAGCAGCCCTCCCCGGGGTACCTACGAGCAGTACTTC. Full variable domain (remainder filled in from reference TRBV11-2 and TRBJ2-7): EAGVAQSPRYKIIEKRQSVAFWCNPISGHATLYWYQQILGQGPKLLIQFQNNGVVDDSQLPKDRFSAERLKGVDSTLKIQPAKLEDSAVYLCASSPPRGTYEQYFGPGTRLTVT.

This clone has just one count. The chain employs TRBV9 and TRBJ1-3; maybe TRBD1 (6 bases). V was trimmed by 0 bases and J by 4 bases, leaving 11 bases between them. The V gene's germline CDR1 is SGDLS and CDR2 YYNGEE. This CDR3 comprises 15 residues. Written as DNA, the CDR3 is TGTGCCAGCAGCGTAGGAGGACAGTCGGGAAACACCATATATTTT. Amino acid sequence: CASSVGGQSGNTIYF. Full variable domain (rest looked up from reference TRBV9 and TRBJ1-3): DSGVTQTPKHLITATGQRVTLRCSPRSGDLSVYWYQQSLDQGLQFLIQYYNGEERAKGNILERFSAQQFPDLHSELNLSSLELGDSALYFCASSVGGQSGNTIYFGEGSWLTVV.

This sequence joins TRBV19 and TRBJ1-2, with unresolved D. V shed 7 bases and J shed 0 bases, with 12 bases lying between them. CDR1 is LNHDA and CDR2 is SQIVND in the germline V gene (reference sequence). This CDR3 region has 14 residues. This CDR3 reads CASTPQAANYGYTF. Written as DNA, the CDR3 is TGTGCCAGTACCCCGCAAGCCGCTAACTATGGCTACACCTTC.

The chain combines TRBV27 with TRBJ2-7; 11 positions agree with TRBD2. The V gene's germline CDR1 is MNHEY and CDR2 SMNVEV (reference sequence). Trimming removed 10 bases from V and 2 bases from J; junction bases left unmatched: 10. This CDR3 spans 15 amino acids. This CDR3 is CATKLAGEGTYEQYF. In DNA, the CDR3 is TGTGCCACCAAACTAGCGGGAGAAGGCACCTACGAGCAGTACTTC.

This clone showed up just a few times. The chain uses TRBV5-4 and TRBJ1-1, with 9 bases identical to TRBD1. Unmatched junction bases numbered 4, after V lost 2 bases and J lost 5 bases. The germline gives CDR1 SGHNT, CDR2 YYREEE (reference sequence). CDR3 length: 14 residues. The DNA for the CDR3 is TGTGCCAGCAGCTTACAGGGGGCGCCGACTGAAGCTTTCTTT. Protein sequence: CASSLQGAPTEAFF.

The chain uses TRBV18 and TRBJ2-7, with 7 positions matching TRBD2. Trimming at V came to 6 bases and at J to 2 bases, leaving 13 bases not matched to a gene. CDR1 and CDR2 from the germline V gene are KGHSH and LQKENI. CDR3 length: 16 amino acids. CDR3 region: CASSGWKRDQTYEQYF. CDR3 nucleotide sequence: TGTGCCAGCTCGGGGTGGAAGCGGGACCAAACCTACGAGCAGTACTTC. Supplemented by reference TRBV18 and TRBJ2-7, the full variable domain reads NAGVMQNPRHLVRRRGQEARLRCSPMKGHSHVYWYRQLPEEGLKFMVYLQKENIIDESGMPKERFSAEFPKEGPSILRIQQVVRGDSAAYFCASSGWKRDQTYEQYFGPGTRLTVT.

This chain uses TRBV5-1 with TRBJ1-4; D unclear. V lost 0 bases, J lost 0 bases, and 6 bases lay in between. Per germline, CDR1 SGHRS and CDR2 YFSETQ. The CDR3 extends over 15 amino acids. CDR3 residues: CASSLARATNEKLFF. In nucleotides, the CDR3 is TGCGCCAGCAGCTTGGCGCGTGCAACTAATGAAAAACTGTTTTTT.

This clone showed up just once. V gene TRBV7-8 combines with J gene TRBJ2-7; 8 nucleotides line up with TRBD2. Germline V gene sequence: CDR1 SGHVS, CDR2 FQNEAQ. V lost 6 bases to trimming and J lost 4 bases; unmatched junction nucleotides: 8. The CDR3 has 14 amino acids. The CDR3 is CASRATSEHYEQYF. The CDR3 coding sequence is TGTGCCAGCAGGGCGACTAGCGAACATTACGAGCAGTACTTC.

V is TRBV3-1 (or the pseudogene TRBV3-2) and J is TRBJ2-7, with D perhaps TRBD2 (6 bases). Germline V gene sequence: CDR1 LGHDT, CDR2 YNNKEL (reference sequence). CDR3 size: 15 residues. V was trimmed by 1 base and J by 2 bases, leaving 12 bases between them. The CDR3 is CASSQAVSGTYEQYF. CDR3 in DNA: TGTGCCAGCAGCCAAGCGGTTAGCGGAACCTACGAGCAGTACTTC.

The gene calls are TRBV11-3 and TRBJ1-1; TRBD1 agrees at 11 bases. V dropped 1 base and J dropped 5; count of bases not matched to a gene: 3. Per germline, CDR1 SGHNT and CDR2 YENEEA. The CDR3 runs to 15 residues. CDR3 sequence (DNA): TGTGCCAGCAGCTTAGGGGGACAGGGGGTAACTGAAGCTTTCTTT. This encodes CASSLGGQGVTEAFF.

The J gene is TRBJ2-3, the V gene TRBV7-8; 9 bases agree with TRBD2. Per the germline V gene, CDR1 is SGHVS and CDR2 is FQNEAQ. Trimming removed 1 base from V and 8 bases from J; junction bases left unmatched: 25. The CDR3 extends over 21 amino acids. DNA of the CDR3: TGTGCCAGCAGCTTAGGGAGGGGTGGGGTAGCGGGAGATCACAGGGATCGTACGCAGTATTTT. Its translation: CASSLGRGGVAGDHRDRTQYF.

The rearrangement links TRBV19 to TRBJ1-1; 7 bases agree with TRBD1. The V and J ends lost 5 bases and 4 bases, in that order; junction bases with no gene match: 10. The germline gives CDR1 LNHDA, CDR2 SQIVND (reference sequence). The CDR3 spans 15 residues. CDR3 sequence: CASSPIGTAGTEAFF. In DNA, the CDR3 is TGTGCCAGTAGTCCGATAGGGACAGCGGGCACTGAAGCTTTCTTT.

The V and J genes are TRBV4-1 and TRBJ1-5; maybe TRBD1 (6 bases). The CDR3 is made up of 13 amino acids. The V gene's germline CDR1 is MGHRA and CDR2 YSYEKL. Trimming shortened V by 4 bases and J by 5 bases, and 9 bases separated the two germline ends. This chain's CDR3 is CASSREGDQPQHF. The CDR3 DNA follows: TGCGCCAGCAGCCGCGAGGGGGATCAGCCCCAGCATTTT.